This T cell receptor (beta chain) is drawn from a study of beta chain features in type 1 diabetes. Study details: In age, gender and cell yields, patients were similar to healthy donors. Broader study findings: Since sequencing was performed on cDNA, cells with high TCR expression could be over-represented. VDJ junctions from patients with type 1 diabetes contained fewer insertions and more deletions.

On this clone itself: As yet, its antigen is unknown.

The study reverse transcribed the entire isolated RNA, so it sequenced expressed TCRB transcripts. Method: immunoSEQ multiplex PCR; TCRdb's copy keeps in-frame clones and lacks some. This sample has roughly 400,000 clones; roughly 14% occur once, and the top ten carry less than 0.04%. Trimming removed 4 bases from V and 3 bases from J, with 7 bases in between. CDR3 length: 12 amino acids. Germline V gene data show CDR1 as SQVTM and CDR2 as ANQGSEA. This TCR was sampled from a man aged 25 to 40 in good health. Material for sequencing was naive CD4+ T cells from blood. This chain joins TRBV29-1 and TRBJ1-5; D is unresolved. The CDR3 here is CSVGQNNQPQHF. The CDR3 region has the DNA TGCAGCGTTGGACAAAACAATCAGCCCCAGCATTTT.